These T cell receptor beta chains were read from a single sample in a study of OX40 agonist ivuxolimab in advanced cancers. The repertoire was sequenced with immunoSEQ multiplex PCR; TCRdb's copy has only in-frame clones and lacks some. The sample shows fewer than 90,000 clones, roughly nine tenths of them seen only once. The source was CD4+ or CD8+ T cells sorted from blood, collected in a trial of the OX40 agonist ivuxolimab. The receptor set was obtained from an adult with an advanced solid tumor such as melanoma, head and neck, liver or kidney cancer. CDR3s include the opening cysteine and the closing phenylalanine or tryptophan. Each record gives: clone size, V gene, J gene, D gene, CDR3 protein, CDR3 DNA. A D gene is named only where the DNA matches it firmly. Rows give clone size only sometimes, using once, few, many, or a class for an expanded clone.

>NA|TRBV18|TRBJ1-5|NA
CASSPRGGGHSNQPQHF
TGTGCCAGCTCCCCCAGGGGAGGAGGGCACAGCAATCAGCCCCAGCATTTT
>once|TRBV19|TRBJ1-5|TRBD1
CASSTTGGANSNQPQHF
TGTGCCAGTAGTACAACAGGGGGCGCAAATAGCAATCAGCCCCAGCATTTT
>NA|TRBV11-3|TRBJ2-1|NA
CASSQSRDEQFF
TGTGCCAGCAGCCAATCGAGGGATGAGCAGTTCTTC
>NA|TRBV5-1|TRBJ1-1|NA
CASSFRGGPNTEAFF
TGCGCCAGCAGCTTCCGAGGGGGGCCGAACACTGAAGCTTTCTTT
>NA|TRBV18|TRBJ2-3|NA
CASSPRTGDTQYF
TGTGCCAGCTCACCACGTACGGGAGATACGCAGTATTTT
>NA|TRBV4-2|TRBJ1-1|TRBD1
CASSLQTGGNTEAFF
TGTGCCAGCAGCCTACAAACAGGGGGGAACACTGAAGCTTTCTTT
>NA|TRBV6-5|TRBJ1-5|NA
CASSSQRNQPQHF
TGTGCCAGCAGTTCTCAACGTAATCAGCCCCAGCATTTT
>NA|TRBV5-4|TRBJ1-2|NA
CASSLRGLAYGYTF
TGTGCCAGCAGCTTGCGGGGGCTGGCCTATGGCTACACCTTC
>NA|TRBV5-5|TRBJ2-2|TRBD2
CASSRDYHSGELFF
TGTGCCAGCAGCCGGGACTATCATAGCGGGGAGCTGTTTTTT
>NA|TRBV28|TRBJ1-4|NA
CASALRVGEKLFF
TGTGCCAGCGCGCTCCGGGTAGGGGAAAAACTGTTTTTT
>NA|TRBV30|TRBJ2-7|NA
CAWSVQAYEQYF
TGTGCCTGGAGTGTACAGGCGTACGAGCAGTACTTC
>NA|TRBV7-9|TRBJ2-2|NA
CASSLQGMGELFF
TGTGCCAGCAGCCTGCAGGGGATGGGGGAGCTGTTTTTT
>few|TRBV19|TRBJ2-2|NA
CASSPGQVTGELFF
TGTGCCAGTAGCCCGGGACAAGTCACCGGGGAGCTGTTTTTT
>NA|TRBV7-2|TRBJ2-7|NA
CASSSGWNSNEQYF
TGTGCCAGCAGCTCCGGATGGAACAGCAACGAGCAGTACTTC
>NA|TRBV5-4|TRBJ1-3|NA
CATGTGFSGNTIYF
TGTGCCACCGGAACAGGTTTCTCTGGAAACACCATATATTTT